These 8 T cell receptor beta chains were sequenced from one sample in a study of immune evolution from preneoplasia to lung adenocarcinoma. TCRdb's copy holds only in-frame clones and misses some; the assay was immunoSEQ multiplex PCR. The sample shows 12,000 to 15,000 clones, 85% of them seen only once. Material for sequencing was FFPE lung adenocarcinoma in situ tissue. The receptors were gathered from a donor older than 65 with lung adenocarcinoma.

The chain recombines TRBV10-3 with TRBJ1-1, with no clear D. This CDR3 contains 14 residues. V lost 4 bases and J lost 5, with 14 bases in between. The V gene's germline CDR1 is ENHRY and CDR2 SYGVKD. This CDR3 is CAISVYSGVTEAFF. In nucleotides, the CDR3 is TGTGCCATCAGTGTATACTCCGGGGTAACTGAAGCTTTCTTT.

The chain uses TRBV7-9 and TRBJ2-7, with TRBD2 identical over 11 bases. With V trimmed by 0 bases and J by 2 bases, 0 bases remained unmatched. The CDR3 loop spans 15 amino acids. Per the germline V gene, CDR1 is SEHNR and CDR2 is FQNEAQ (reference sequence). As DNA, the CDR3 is TGTGCCAGCAGCTTAGCTAGCGGGAGGGCCTACGAGCAGTACTTC. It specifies CASSLASGRAYEQYF.

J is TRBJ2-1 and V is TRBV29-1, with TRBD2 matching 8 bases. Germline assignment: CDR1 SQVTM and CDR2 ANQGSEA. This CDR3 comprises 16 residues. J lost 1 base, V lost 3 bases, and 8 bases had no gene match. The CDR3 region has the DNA TGCAGCGTTGATACTAGCGGAGAGGCGTCCTACAATGAGCAGTTCTTC. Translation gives CSVDTSGEASYNEQFF.

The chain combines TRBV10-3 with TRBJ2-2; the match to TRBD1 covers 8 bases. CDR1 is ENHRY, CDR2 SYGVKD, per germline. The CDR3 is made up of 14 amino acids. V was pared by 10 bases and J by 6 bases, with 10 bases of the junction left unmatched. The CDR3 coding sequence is TGTGCCACCAGAAACCGACAGGGGTCCGGGGAGCTGTTTTTT. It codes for CATRNRQGSGELFF.

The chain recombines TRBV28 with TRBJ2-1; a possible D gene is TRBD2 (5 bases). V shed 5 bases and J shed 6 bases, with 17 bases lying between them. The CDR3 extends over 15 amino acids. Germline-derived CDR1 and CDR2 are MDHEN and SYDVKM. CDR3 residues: CASSLYGRGSNEQFF. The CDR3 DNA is TGTGCCAGCAGTCTATATGGCCGAGGGAGCAATGAGCAGTTCTTC.

CDR3 in amino acids: CASSGGLAGTGELFF. The CDR3 DNA reads TGTGCCAGCAGTGGGGGGCTAGCGGGAACCGGGGAGCTGTTTTTT. J is TRBJ2-2 and V is TRBV2; 9 positions match TRBD2. V was pared by 4 bases and J by 5 bases, with 5 bases of the junction left unmatched. Germline CDR1 is SNHLY and CDR2 is FYNNEI. The CDR3 runs to 15 residues.

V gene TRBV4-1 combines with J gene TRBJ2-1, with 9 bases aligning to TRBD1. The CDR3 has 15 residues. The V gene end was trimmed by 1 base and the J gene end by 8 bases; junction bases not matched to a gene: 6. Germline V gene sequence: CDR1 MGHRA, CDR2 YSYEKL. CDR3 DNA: TGCGCCAGCAGCCAAGCCTGGGGACAGGGAGATGAGCAGTTCTTC. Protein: CASSQAWGQGDEQFF.

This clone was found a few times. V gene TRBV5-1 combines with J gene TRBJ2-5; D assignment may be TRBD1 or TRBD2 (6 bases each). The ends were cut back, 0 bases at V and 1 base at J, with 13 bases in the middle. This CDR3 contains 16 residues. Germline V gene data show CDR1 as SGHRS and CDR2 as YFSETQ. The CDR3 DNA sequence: TGCGCCAGCAGCTTGGGGGGGGCGTCCTCCCAAGAGACCCAGTACTTC. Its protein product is CASSLGGASSQETQYF.